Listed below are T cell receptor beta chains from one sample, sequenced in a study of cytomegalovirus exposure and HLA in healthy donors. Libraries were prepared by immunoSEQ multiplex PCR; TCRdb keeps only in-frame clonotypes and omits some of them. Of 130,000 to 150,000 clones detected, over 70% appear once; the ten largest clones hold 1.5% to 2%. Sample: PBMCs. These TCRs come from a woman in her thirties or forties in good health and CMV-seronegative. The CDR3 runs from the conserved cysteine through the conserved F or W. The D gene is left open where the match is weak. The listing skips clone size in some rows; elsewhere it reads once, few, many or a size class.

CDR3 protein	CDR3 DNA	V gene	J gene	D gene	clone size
CASSQVAGGIIGELFF	TGTGCCAGCAGCCAAGTCGCGGGGGGAATCATCGGGGAGCTGTTTTTT	TRBV4-1	TRBJ2-2	TRBD2	NA
CASRTGGNYGYTF	TGTGCCAGCAGGACAGGAGGTAACTATGGCTACACCTTC	TRBV6-1	TRBJ1-2	NA	NA
CASKISYEQYF	TGTGCCAGCAAAATATCCTACGAGCAGTACTTC	TRBV2	TRBJ2-7	NA	NA
CASSRPGGDQPQHF	TGTGCCAGCAGCCGTCCGGGGGGGGATCAGCCCCAGCATTTT	TRBV7-9	TRBJ1-5	NA	NA
CASSSGLVQETQYF	TGTGCCAGTAGTAGCGGTCTGGTACAAGAGACCCAGTACTTC	TRBV19	TRBJ2-5	NA	NA
CASSPSTGGNEKLFF	TGTGCCAGTAGTCCGTCGACAGGGGGGAATGAAAAACTGTTTTTT	TRBV19	TRBJ1-4	TRBD1	once
CASSSTGQETQYF	TGTGCCAGCAGCTCGACAGGACAAGAGACCCAGTACTTC	TRBV11-2	TRBJ2-5	NA	NA
CAWSVGQGNEKLFF	TGTGCCTGGAGTGTTGGCCAGGGCAATGAAAAACTGTTTTTT	TRBV30	TRBJ1-4	NA	NA
CASSSGTSGTLSTDTQYF	TGCGCCAGCAGCAGTGGGACTAGCGGGACGCTTAGCACAGATACGCAGTATTTT	TRBV5-1	TRBJ2-3	TRBD2	NA
CASSPRPRHNEKLFF	TGTGCCAGCAGTCCCCGACCGAGACATAATGAAAAACTGTTTTTT	TRBV27	TRBJ1-4	NA	NA
CASVRSGTGNSGNTIYF	TGTGCCAGCGTACGAAGCGGGACAGGGAATTCAGGAAACACCATATATTTT	TRBV2	TRBJ1-3	TRBD1	NA